The clone carrying this TCR beta chain was detected only a few times. A sample-barcoded 5' primer and a J-beta primer mix were used in a second PCR of roughly 7 to 11 cycles. Template switching added a 12-random-nucleotide identifier to every cDNA molecule. One entry per CDR3 protein, called by TCRdb with MiXCR from the 5' RACE reads. The sample has 1.5 million to 2 million distinct CDR3 sequences; 28% are singletons. Germline V gene sequence: CDR1 DFQATT, CDR2 SNEGSKA (reference sequence). The CDR3 has 12 residues. Trimming at V came to 5 bases and at J to 5 bases, leaving 3 bases not matched to a gene. This record belongs to a study of blood T cells in healthy people across ages.

Sequencing used blood. The sequence was obtained from a woman in her thirties in good health. This chain links TRBV20-1 with TRBJ1-2; 9 bases align to TRBD1. CDR3 DNA sequence: TGCAGTGCTGTACAGGGGGCTTATGGCTACACCTTC. Translation: CSAVQGAYGYTF.